A selection of T cell receptor beta chains follows, all from one sample in a study of blood T cell repertoires in COVID-19. Sequencing was performed with immunoSEQ multiplex PCR; in TCRdb, only in-frame clones are kept and a portion is missing. Found here are some 44,000 clones, about 90% of them singletons; the top ten hold 9.5% to 15%. Material: peripheral blood. Source of these receptors: a human donor in a cohort sampled during active COVID-19. CDR3s include the opening cysteine and the closing phenylalanine or tryptophan. D genes are given only for firm matches. The size field is filled for only some rows; it gives once, few, many or a size class.

J	size	D	V	DNA	CDR3
TRBJ2-1	-	-	TRBV24-1	TGTGCCACCAGTGATTTTGACTCTCGCGGTCTCTACAATGAGCAGTTCTTC	CATSDFDSRGLYNEQFF
TRBJ2-1	once	-	TRBV10-3	TGTGCCATCAGCAGTCACACAGGGTCGGCAGGGTCGAATGAGCAGTTCTTC	CAISSHTGSAGSNEQFF
TRBJ1-2	-	TRBD1	TRBV6-5	TGTGCCAGCAGTCCATCGGGACAGGGGTATGGCTACACCTTC	CASSPSGQGYGYTF
TRBJ1-6	-	-	TRBV30	TGTGCCTGGAGCCGCGGGGGGTGGTCACCCCTCCACTTT	CAWSRGGWSPLHF
TRBJ2-7	-	-	TRBV28	TGTGCCAGCAGTTTATTTGCCGGAAGATTAGCGCGCGGTTCGGCCTACGAGCAGTACTTC	CASSLFAGRLARGSAYEQYF
TRBJ1-1	-	TRBD1	TRBV28	TGTGCCAGCAGTGACATGGACAGGGTTGTCCCTGAAGCTTTCTTT	CASSDMDRVVPEAFF
TRBJ2-7	-	-	TRBV5-4	TGTGCCAGCAGCTTGGGGGGCAGGGAGCAGTACTTC	CASSLGGREQYF
TRBJ2-5	-	-	TRBV4-1	TGCGCCAGCAGCCCCGGGGGAAATAACCAAGAGACCCAGTACTTC	CASSPGGNNQETQYF
TRBJ1-2	-	-	TRBV28	TGTGCCAGCAGTTTAACGGGACTGAACGGGCCCTATGGCTACACCTTC	CASSLTGLNGPYGYTF
TRBJ2-7	-	TRBD2	TRBV4-2	TGTGCCAGCAGCCAACAGGGACTAGCGGGAGGTTCCTACGAGCAGTACTTC	CASSQQGLAGGSYEQYF
TRBJ1-1	-	-	TRBV6-5	TGTGCCAGCAGTTACCGAGGGTCGAGCACTGAAGCTTTCTTT	CASSYRGSSTEAFF
TRBJ2-5	-	-	TRBV27	TGTGCCAGCGGCTCCCCGGCGAAAGGGGACTTCGGGACCCAGTACTTC	CASGSPAKGDFGTQYF
TRBJ1-4	once	-	TRBV6-5	TGTGCCAGCAGTTACTTCAGGGGAAGCGAAAAACTGTTTTTT	CASSYFRGSEKLFF
TRBJ2-3	-	TRBD2	TRBV14	TGTGCCAGCAGCCCTAGACTAGCGGGGAACACAGATACGCAGTATTTT	CASSPRLAGNTDTQYF
TRBJ1-6	-	TRBD1	TRBV2	TGTGCCAGCAGTGAGTCGAGACAGGGGCTCCACTTT	CASSESRQGLHF
TRBJ1-2	-	TRBD1	TRBV9	TGTGCCAGCAGCCCCCAGACAGGGGCAAACTATGGCTACACCTTC	CASSPQTGANYGYTF
TRBJ1-5	-	-	TRBV3-1/TRBV3-2	TGTGCCAGCAGCCACCCGCCCGGGGGGGGGTTCAATCAGCCCCAGCATTTT	CASSHPPGGGFNQPQHF
TRBJ1-2	-	-	TRBV15	TGTGCCACCAGCAGAGATCGACAGGATGGCTACACCTTC	CATSRDRQDGYTF
TRBJ2-2	-	TRBD1	TRBV29-1	TGCAGCGTTGACAGGGGGCGCACCGGGGAGCTGTTTTTT	CSVDRGRTGELFF
TRBJ1-6	few	-	TRBV28	TGTGCCAGCAGTTTTGCGGGGAGGCGCGATTCACCCCTCCACTTT	CASSFAGRRDSPLHF
TRBJ1-5	-	TRBD1	TRBV4-1	TGCGCCAGCAGCCAAGATAAGGGGGCGAGCAATCAGCCCCAGCATTTT	CASSQDKGASNQPQHF
TRBJ1-4	-	-	TRBV4-3	TGCGCCAGCAGCCAAGATCTTGGGGGCTCAACTAATGAAAAACTGTTTTTT	CASSQDLGGSTNEKLFF
TRBJ2-5	-	-	TRBV5-1	TGCGCCAGCAGCTTTAACGGGGGAGGCGAGACCCAGTACTTC	CASSFNGGGETQYF
TRBJ2-1	-	-	TRBV7-2	TGTGCCAGCAGCCCCCCGGGACAGTCGGGGGCCAATGAGCAGTTCTTC	CASSPPGQSGANEQFF
TRBJ2-7	-	-	TRBV3-1/TRBV3-2	TGTGCCAGCAGCCAAGGCGGGGAGCAGTACTTC	CASSQGGEQYF
TRBJ2-5	-	TRBD2	TRBV18	TGTGCCAGCTCACGACTAGCGGGAGCCGTGGGGACCCAGTACTTC	CASSRLAGAVGTQYF
TRBJ2-1	-	-	TRBV5-1	TGCGCCAGCAGCTTGGTCAGGGCCAGCTCCTACAATGAGCAGTTCTTC	CASSLVRASSYNEQFF
TRBJ2-7	-	-	TRBV18	TGTGCCAGCTCACCAAACAGGGTCCGCGAGCAGTACTTC	CASSPNRVREQYF
TRBJ1-6	-	-	TRBV2	TGTGCCAGCGAGGGGGACGTGGGGCCAAATTCACCCCTCCACTTT	CASEGDVGPNSPLHF
TRBJ1-1	once	-	TRBV18	TGTGCCAGCTCACAAAGGGGGAACACTGAAGCTTTCTTT	CASSQRGNTEAFF
TRBJ1-1	-	-	TRBV10-3	TGTGCCATCAGTCGTAGGGAGGGCACTGAAGCTTTCTTT	CAISRREGTEAFF
TRBJ1-4	-	TRBD1	TRBV7-3	TGTGCCAGCAGCTCCCAAGGGGGCTTTGGGGAAAAACTGTTTTTT	CASSSQGGFGEKLFF
TRBJ2-7	-	TRBD2	TRBV10-3	TGTGCCATCAGCCGGGACTACTCCTACGAGCAGTACTTC	CAISRDYSYEQYF
TRBJ1-6	-	-	TRBV14	TGTGCCAGCAGCCAAGGGGGGCTACCCCTCCACTTT	CASSQGGLPLHF
TRBJ2-7	-	TRBD1	TRBV4-3	TGCGCCAGCAGCCCACGACAGGGTAATTACGAGCAGTACTTC	CASSPRQGNYEQYF
TRBJ2-7	medium-sized	-	TRBV27	TGTGCCAGCAGAGGTTCGGGCGAGCAGTACTTC	CASRGSGEQYF
TRBJ1-2	-	-	TRBV11-2	TGTGCCAGCAGCTTAGACAGTAACTATGGCTACACCTTC	CASSLDSNYGYTF
TRBJ2-7	-	-	TRBV9	TGTGCCAGCAGCGTAGGACCGGCGGGGAGTGAGCAGTACTTC	CASSVGPAGSEQYF
TRBJ2-2	-	TRBD1	TRBV27	TGTGCCAGCAGTTTAGGGACAGGGGTAGCCTTACGGGAGCTGTTTTTT	CASSLGTGVALRELFF
TRBJ2-5	-	TRBD1	TRBV18	TGTGCCAGCTCACCGGCAAGGACAGGGAAAGAGACCCAGTACTTC	CASSPARTGKETQYF
TRBJ2-7	-	TRBD1	TRBV19	TGTGCCAGTAGTACCCGGACAGGGGGGCTCAGCTCCTACGAGCAGTACTTC	CASSTRTGGLSSYEQYF
TRBJ1-2	few	TRBD1	TRBV28	TGTGCCAGCAGTCAGGGACAGGGCCTTGGGGGCTACACCTTC	CASSQGQGLGGYTF
TRBJ2-3	-	-	TRBV9	TGTGCCAGCAGCGGCAGCGGAGGCCCCCCAGATACGCAGTATTTT	CASSGSGGPPDTQYF
TRBJ2-2	-	TRBD2	TRBV5-1	TGCGCCAGCAGCTTGATAGCGGGAGGGCCGATCGGGGAGCTGTTTTTT	CASSLIAGGPIGELFF
TRBJ1-3	-	-	TRBV18	TGTGCCAGCTCACCAGGACTGGTCGGAAACACCATATATTTT	CASSPGLVGNTIYF
TRBJ1-5	-	TRBD1	TRBV6-4	TGTGCCAGCAGTATCCGGGACAGGGGCGGGGGCGGCAATCAGCCCCAGCATTTT	CASSIRDRGGGGNQPQHF
TRBJ1-1	-	-	TRBV12-3/TRBV12-4	TGTGCCAGCAGTTCCCAGGGAAAAACTGAAGCTTTCTTT	CASSSQGKTEAFF
TRBJ2-3	-	-	TRBV12-3/TRBV12-4	TGTGCCAGCAGTTTAGGACCGGAGACGCAGCAGTATTTT	CASSLGPETQQYF
TRBJ1-6	-	-	TRBV5-6	TGTGCCAGCAGCTCCCTTGCGCGGACCTATAATTCACCCCTCCACTTT	CASSSLARTYNSPLHF
TRBJ1-6	-	-	TRBV27	TGTGCCAGCAGCACTAGATTGGGTCTCCGGGCTAATTCACCCCTCCACTTT	CASSTRLGLRANSPLHF
TRBJ1-2	-	TRBD1	TRBV28	TGTGCCAGCAGTTTGAGACAGGGATGGTATGGCTACACCTTC	CASSLRQGWYGYTF
TRBJ1-5	once	TRBD1	TRBV28	TGTGCCAGCAGAACAATGGGTCGCCTGGGGACAGGGTATAGCAATCAGCCCCAGCATTTT	CASRTMGRLGTGYSNQPQHF
TRBJ2-3	-	TRBD1	TRBV10-1	TGCGCCAGCAGTGAGTCGAGACAGGGGAGCACAGATACGCAGTATTTT	CASSESRQGSTDTQYF
TRBJ1-1	-	-	TRBV5-4	TGTGCCAGCAGCTTGGTGGACAGTGCCCGGGAAGCTTTCTTT	CASSLVDSAREAFF